Below are 7 T cell receptor beta chains sequenced from a single sample in a study of shared clonotypes between healthy human individuals. TCRdb's copy holds only in-frame clones and misses some; the assay was immunoSEQ multiplex PCR. This sample carries fewer than 1.6 million clones, approximately 98.5% of them seen once, and the ten largest clones take 0.36%. The material sequenced was naive CD4+ T cells sorted from blood. Subset indicated: CD45RA+ positively selected. The receptors were sampled from a man aged 30 to 45 in good health.

The chain employs TRBV5-1 and TRBJ1-2; TRBD1 agrees at 7 bases. Germline CDR1 SGHRS, CDR2 YFSETQ. This CDR3 is 13 amino acids long. The trim removed 0 bases at V and 6 bases at J, leaving 2 bases unmatched. CDR3: CASSLEGGHGYTF. CDR3 nucleotide sequence: TGCGCCAGCAGCTTGGAAGGGGGCCATGGCTACACCTTC. The complete variable domain, with remaining parts taken from reference TRBV5-1 and TRBJ1-2, reads KAGVTQTPRYLIKTRGQQVTLSCSPISGHRSVSWYQQTPGQGLQFLFEYFSETQRNKGNFPGRFSGRQFSNSRSEMNVSTLELGDSALYLCASSLEGGHGYTFGSGTRLTVV.

V gene TRBV5-1 combines with J gene TRBJ2-5; D uncertain. The ends were cut back, 1 base at V and 3 bases at J, with 13 bases in the middle. The CDR3 loop spans 15 amino acids. Germline values: CDR1 SGHRS, CDR2 YFSETQ. CDR3 sequence reads: CASSLLPFGEETQYF. CDR3 bases: TGCGCCAGCAGCTTGCTACCCTTTGGGGAAGAGACCCAGTACTTC.

This chain connects TRBV25-1 to TRBJ1-1; D unclear. Germline V gene lookup returns CDR1 MGHDK and CDR2 SYGVNS. Between the trimmed V and J ends, which lost 4 bases and 1 base, there was a span of 10 bases. The CDR3 is 14 residues long. The CDR3 DNA is TGTGCCAGCAGTGTCGAACTAGGGAACACTGAAGCTTTCTTT. Its protein is CASSVELGNTEAFF.

V and J are TRBV28 and TRBJ2-1; either TRBD1 or TRBD2 may fit D (6 bases each). Trimming pared 7 bases from V and 2 bases from J, leaving 15 bases between. In germline, CDR1 is MDHEN, CDR2 SYDVKM. CDR3 length equals 15 residues. CDR3 sequence (DNA): TGTGCCAGCACCCCCTGGGGGGCGACCTACAATGAGCAGTTCTTC. Amino acid sequence: CASTPWGATYNEQFF.

This chain uses TRBV11-2 with TRBJ2-7, with D perhaps TRBD2 (5 bases). CDR1 is SGHAT, CDR2 FQNNGV, per germline. The V end lost 5 bases, the J end lost 7 bases, and 18 bases lay between the germline ends. The CDR3 loop spans 14 amino acids. CDR3 in DNA: TGTGCCAGCAGCCAGGCGGGCCTGTCGGTGGAGCAGTACTTC. It translates to CASSQAGLSVEQYF.

The V gene is TRBV14, the J gene TRBJ2-1; 9 nucleotides line up with TRBD1. Germline CDR1 is SGHDN and CDR2 is FVKESK. The CDR3 is 16 amino acids. V shed 5 bases, J shed 3 bases, and the junction held 8 bases outside the gene matches. CDR3 nucleotide sequence: TGTGCCAGCAGCGCACCGGGACAGGGTCGCTACAATGAGCAGTTCTTC. Its protein is CASSAPGQGRYNEQFF.

This chain links TRBV2 with TRBJ2-3; D could derive from TRBD1 or TRBD2 (5 bases each). CDR3 length: 15 amino acids. Trimming shortened V by 6 bases and J by 4 bases, and 17 bases separated the two germline ends. Germline CDR1 reads SNHLY; CDR2 reads FYNNEI. CDR3 residues: CASRGPGGDPDTQYF. The DNA of the CDR3 is TGTGCCAGCAGAGGTCCGGGTGGGGACCCAGATACGCAGTATTTT.